This T cell receptor beta chain came from a study of blood T cell repertoires in COVID-19. Across the study: From the United States, Italy and Spain came samples of acute and convalescent COVID-19. PBMCs, B-cell-depleted T cells, or T cells provided the cDNA or gDNA that made up the material.

The CDR3 contains 16 residues. Germline-derived CDR1 and CDR2 are KGHSH and LQKENI. Losses at the gene ends were 3 bases for V and 0 bases for J; bases not matched to a gene: 5. Original data processing: How many nucleated cells were present was estimated from reference gene primer amplification. Profiling relied on immunoSEQ multiplex PCR, and the TCRdb table lists in-frame clones only, not all of them. V, J and clone size were drawn from that table, and D and trimming were deduced from the DNA. The sample holds some 320,000 clones, approximately 89% seen once. Sequencing was performed on peripheral blood. The chain links TRBV18 to TRBJ1-1, with 9 bases identical to TRBD1. The source of this sequence is a woman aged 45-65 years who had recovered from COVID-19. The CDR3 bases are TGTGCCAGCTCACCCTGGACAGGGGCGATGAACACTGAAGCTTTCTTT. Encoded protein: CASSPWTGAMNTEAFF.